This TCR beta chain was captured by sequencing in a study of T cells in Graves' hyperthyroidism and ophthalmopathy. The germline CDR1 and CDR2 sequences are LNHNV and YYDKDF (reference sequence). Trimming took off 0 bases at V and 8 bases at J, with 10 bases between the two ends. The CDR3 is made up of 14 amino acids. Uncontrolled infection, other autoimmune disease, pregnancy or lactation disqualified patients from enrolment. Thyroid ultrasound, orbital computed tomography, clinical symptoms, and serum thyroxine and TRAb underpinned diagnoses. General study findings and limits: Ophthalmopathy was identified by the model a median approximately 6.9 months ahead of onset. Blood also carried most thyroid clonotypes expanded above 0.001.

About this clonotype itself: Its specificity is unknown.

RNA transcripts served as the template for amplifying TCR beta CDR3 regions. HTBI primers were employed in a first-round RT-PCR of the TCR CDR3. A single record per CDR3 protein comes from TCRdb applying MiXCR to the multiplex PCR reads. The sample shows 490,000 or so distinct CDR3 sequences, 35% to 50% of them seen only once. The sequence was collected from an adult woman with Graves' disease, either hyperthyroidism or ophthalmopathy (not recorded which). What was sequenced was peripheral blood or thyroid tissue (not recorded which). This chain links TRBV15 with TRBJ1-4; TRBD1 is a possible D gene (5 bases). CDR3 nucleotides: TGTGCCACCAGCAGAGATCAGGGAATCGAAAAACTGTTTTTT. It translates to CATSRDQGIEKLFF.